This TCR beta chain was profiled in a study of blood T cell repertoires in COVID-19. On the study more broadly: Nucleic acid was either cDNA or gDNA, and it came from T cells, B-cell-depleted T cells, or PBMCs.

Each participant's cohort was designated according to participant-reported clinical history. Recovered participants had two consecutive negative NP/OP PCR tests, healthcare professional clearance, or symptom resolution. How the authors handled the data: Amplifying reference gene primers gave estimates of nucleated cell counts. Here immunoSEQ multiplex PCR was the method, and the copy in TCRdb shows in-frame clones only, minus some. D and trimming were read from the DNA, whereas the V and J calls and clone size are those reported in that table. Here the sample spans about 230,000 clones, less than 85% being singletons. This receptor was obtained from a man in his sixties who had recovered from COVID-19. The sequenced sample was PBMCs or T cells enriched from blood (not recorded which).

As DNA, the CDR3 is TGCGCCAGCAGCTTGGCCACAGGTAACAATGAGCAGTTCTTC. Amino acids: CASSLATGNNEQFF. The chain has TRBV5-1 and TRBJ2-1; D might be TRBD1 (5 bases). Trimming removed 0 bases from V and 5 bases from J, with 9 bases in between. The CDR3 has 14 amino acids. The germline V gene has CDR1 SGHRS and CDR2 YFSETQ.